Described below is a single T cell receptor (beta chain) sequence and its context. Its antigen is still unknown. Unique molecular identifiers tagged the TCRbeta library. Each CDR3 protein is one row after TCRdb ran MiXCR on the PCR reads. The sample comprises a few hundred thousand distinct CDR3 sequences, more than 20% of which are singletons, and under 45% rests with the top ten. The germline V gene has CDR1 MNHEY and CDR2 SVGAGI. This CDR3 comprises 14 residues. V was pared by 2 bases and J by 7 bases, with 11 bases between. These data come from a study of T-cell reconstitution after alpha-beta-depleted transplantation in children. Study-level points and caveats: At day 60, the high TCRbeta diversity found in some patients originated from recipient T cells and thymic progenitors that had survived. Fresh T-cell production supplied most of the T-cell counts and diversity seen one year after transplant. Several hundred expanded graft clones reportedly gave rise to the alpha-beta T cells present about two months after transplant.

This sequence was found in a boy younger than two with Wiskott-Aldrich syndrome, due to receive a stem cell transplant. The chain couples TRBV6-5 to TRBJ2-2; D may be TRBD1 or TRBD2 (5 bases each). The sample was PBMCs, taken before TCRalphabeta/CD19-depleted stem cell transplant. CDR3 loop: CASSYRGDGGELFF. The CDR3 DNA reads as TGTGCCAGCAGTTACAGAGGGGATGGCGGGGAGCTGTTTTTT.